This is a list of T cell receptor beta chains from one sample in a study of T and B cells in COVID-19 patients. Using its own MiXCR run on the multiplex PCR reads, TCRdb lists one record per CDR3 protein. Among 15,000 or so distinct CDR3 sequences listed, over 25% were seen once. What was sequenced was blood. These receptors were obtained from a human donor who had recovered from COVID-19. The CDR3 runs from the conserved cysteine through the conserved F or W. Fields, in order: clone size, CDR3 length, V gene, D gene, J gene, CDR3 protein, CDR3 DNA. A D gene is named only where the DNA matches it firmly. The size of a clone is reported for some rows only, either as once, few or many, or as a class for expanded clones.

.	15	TRBV7-9	.	TRBJ2-1	CASSLQGTSYNEQFF	TGTGCCAGCAGCTTACAGGGTACTTCCTACAATGAGCAGTTCTTC
.	14	TRBV19	TRBD2	TRBJ2-3	CASSSGLAGDTQYF	TGTGCCAGTAGTAGTGGACTAGCGGGGGATACGCAGTATTTT
many	14	TRBV27	.	TRBJ2-7	CASSLGLPSYEQYF	TGTGCCAGCAGTTTGGGACTCCCGAGCTACGAGCAGTACTTC
many	14	TRBV19	.	TRBJ1-1	CASKPQGLNTEAFF	TGTGCCAGTAAGCCACAGGGTTTGAACACTGAAGCTTTCTTT
few	12	TRBV11-2	.	TRBJ1-1	CASSLVGGEAFF	TGTGCCAGCAGCTTAGTTGGCGGTGAAGCTTTCTTT
many	15	TRBV18	.	TRBJ2-7	CASSPGYGVTYEQYF	TGTGCCAGCTCACCAGGGTACGGGGTGACCTACGAGCAGTACTTC
medium-sized	14	TRBV29-1	TRBD2	TRBJ2-1	CSVAAGGSYNEQFF	TGCAGCGTTGCTGCGGGAGGATCCTACAATGAGCAGTTCTTC
.	20	TRBV28	.	TRBJ2-7	CASSLSRYRESTSSSYEQYF	TGTGCCAGCAGTTTAAGTAGGTATCGGGAGTCCACTTCGAGCTCCTACGAGCAGTACTTC
medium-sized	15	TRBV19	TRBD2	TRBJ2-7	CASSSLAGNTYEQYF	TGTGCCAGTAGTTCCTTAGCGGGGAACACCTACGAGCAGTACTTC
.	14	TRBV15	TRBD1	TRBJ1-5	CATSQKGAVQPQHF	TGTGCCACCTCGCAGAAGGGGGCCGTTCAGCCCCAGCATTTT
.	15	TRBV5-1	.	TRBJ2-1	CASSFRGDAYNEQFF	TGCGCCAGCAGCTTCCGCGGGGACGCCTACAATGAGCAGTTCTTC
many	16	TRBV18	.	TRBJ2-3	CASSPQGPGGTDTQYF	TGTGCCAGCTCACCACAGGGGCCGGGGGGCACAGATACGCAGTATTTT
.	16	TRBV24-1	TRBD1	TRBJ1-2	CATSDERDRASYGYTF	TGTGCCACCAGTGACGAACGGGACAGGGCTTCCTATGGCTACACCTTC
medium-sized	15	TRBV19	TRBD1	TRBJ2-7	CASTTGGTGGNEQYF	TGTGCCAGTACCACCGGCGGGACAGGGGGCAACGAGCAGTACTTC
few	14	TRBV12-3/TRBV12-4	.	TRBJ2-7	CASSLGRNSYEQYF	TGTGCCAGCAGTCTGGGACGGAACTCCTACGAGCAGTACTTC
many	15	TRBV12-3/TRBV12-4	.	TRBJ2-1	CASSYTLSSYNEQFF	TGTGCCAGCAGTTACACATTGAGCTCCTACAATGAGCAGTTCTTC
medium-sized	15	TRBV19	.	TRBJ2-1	CASSWRASSYNEQFF	TGTGCCAGTAGTTGGCGGGCGAGCTCCTACAATGAGCAGTTCTTC
many	14	TRBV27	.	TRBJ2-7	CASSLSLTVGEQYF	TGTGCCAGCAGTTTATCCTTGACAGTAGGCGAGCAGTACTTC
many	14	TRBV6-5	.	TRBJ1-1	CASSSTRTGTEAFF	TGTGCCAGCAGCTCAACCCGGACGGGGACTGAAGCTTTCTTT
.	15	TRBV12-3/TRBV12-4	.	TRBJ1-3	CAVGEGIFSGNTIYF	TGTGCAGTGGGGGAGGGCATCTTCTCTGGAAACACCATATATTTT
few	18	TRBV11-2	.	TRBJ2-1	CASSSPLAAPLSYNEQFF	TGTGCCAGCAGCTCCCCTCTAGCCGCCCCCCTCTCCTACAATGAGCAGTTCTTC